The rows below give T cell receptor beta chains drawn from one sample of a study of blood T cell repertoires in COVID-19. Generated by immunoSEQ multiplex PCR, the TCRdb table keeps only in-frame clones and is missing some. The table has 150,000 to 200,000 clones, about 86% seen once. The sequencing input was peripheral blood. All receptors come from a woman at least 80 years old in a cohort sampled during active or convalescent COVID-19. CDR3s include the opening cysteine and the closing phenylalanine or tryptophan. The order of the fields is V gene, D gene, clone size, J gene, CDR3 DNA, CDR3 protein. The D gene is left open where the match is weak. Only some rows state a clone size, as once, few, many or a class for expanded clones.

TRBV19,NA,NA,TRBJ2-5,TGTGCCAGTAGTATAGTTGGGAGTCAAGAGACCCAGTACTTC,CASSIVGSQETQYF
TRBV7-2,TRBD2,NA,TRBJ2-3,TGTGCCAGCAGCTTAGTTCCGGGGGGAAGCACAGATACGCAGTATTTT,CASSLVPGGSTDTQYF
TRBV7-2,NA,NA,TRBJ2-7,TGTGCCAGCAGCTCTGGCACCTACGAGCAGTACTTC,CASSSGTYEQYF
TRBV10-2,TRBD1,few,TRBJ1-5,TGCGCCAGCAGTGTGGCAGTCCAGGGGGTTAGCAATCAGCCCCAGCATTTT,CASSVAVQGVSNQPQHF
TRBV5-1,TRBD1,NA,TRBJ2-7,TGCGCCAGCAGCTTGGCCAAGGGACAGTCTACCTACGAGCAGTACTTC,CASSLAKGQSTYEQYF
TRBV5-1,TRBD1,once,TRBJ2-4,TGCGCCAGCACCGCCGGGACAGCACGGAACATTCAGTACTTC,CASTAGTARNIQYF
TRBV28,TRBD1,NA,TRBJ1-2,TGTGCCAGCAGTACAGGGGCGTACTATGGCTACACCTTC,CASSTGAYYGYTF
TRBV6-6,NA,NA,TRBJ1-4,TGTGCCAGCAGAAAAGACGGAGCTAATGAAAAACTGTTTTTT,CASRKDGANEKLFF
TRBV3-1/TRBV3-2,NA,once,TRBJ2-7,TGTGCCAGCAGCCCGGGAACCTACGAGCAGTACTTC,CASSPGTYEQYF
TRBV7-2,TRBD1,once,TRBJ1-6,TGTGCCAGCAGCTCCTGGGACAGGGTGTACTCACCCCTCCACTTT,CASSSWDRVYSPLHF
TRBV6-1,NA,NA,TRBJ2-3,TGTGCCAGCAGTGAAGATAACCTTAGAGATACGCAGTATTTT,CASSEDNLRDTQYF
TRBV9,NA,NA,TRBJ1-5,TGTGCCAGCAGCGTAGGGGGCAGACAGCCCCAGCATTTT,CASSVGGRQPQHF
TRBV30,NA,once,TRBJ1-1,TGTGCCTGGAGTGTCGGGAGACTAACAGTGATGAACACTGAAGCTTTCTTT,CAWSVGRLTVMNTEAFF
TRBV18,NA,NA,TRBJ2-3,TGTGCCAGCTCACCATACAGGGCAGATACGCAGTATTTT,CASSPYRADTQYF
TRBV7-9,TRBD1,NA,TRBJ1-6,TGTGCCAGCAGCCCCTGGACAGGGGGCAGGGATTCACCCCTCCACTTT,CASSPWTGGRDSPLHF
TRBV7-2,NA,NA,TRBJ2-7,TGTGCCAGCTCCCCCGACAGGAACTCCTACGAGCAGTACTTC,CASSPDRNSYEQYF
TRBV6-4,NA,few,TRBJ2-1,TGTGCCAGCAGTGACTCAGGAGTTAATGAGCAGTTCTTC,CASSDSGVNEQFF
TRBV24-1,TRBD1,NA,TRBJ1-5,TGTGCCACCAGTGACGCAACACAGGGGGCATGGAATCAGCCCCAGCATTTT,CATSDATQGAWNQPQHF
TRBV19,TRBD1,NA,TRBJ2-7,TGTGCCAGTAGTCTAGGGACAGTCTCCTACGAGCAGTACTTC,CASSLGTVSYEQYF
TRBV6-6,TRBD2,NA,TRBJ2-7,TGTGCCAGCAGTCCCGGACTAGCGGGGTTATACGAGCAGTACTTC,CASSPGLAGLYEQYF
TRBV9,TRBD1,NA,TRBJ1-4,TGTGCCAGCAGCCCCGGGACAGGAGTGGAAAAACTGTTTTTT,CASSPGTGVEKLFF
TRBV9,TRBD1,NA,TRBJ1-2,TGTGCCAGCAGCGGGACAGGGATTGGCTACACCTTC,CASSGTGIGYTF
TRBV15,NA,NA,TRBJ2-3,TGTGCCACCAGCCCACCGCAGGGGGGAGATACGCAGTATTTT,CATSPPQGGDTQYF
TRBV4-1,TRBD1,NA,TRBJ1-6,TGCGCCAGCAGCCAAATCCGGACAGGGGGACTAAATTCACCCCTCCACTTT,CASSQIRTGGLNSPLHF